This TCR beta chain appears in the sequencing data of a study of T cells in Graves' hyperthyroidism and ophthalmopathy. Study-wide points: The model foresaw ophthalmopathy a median around 6.4 months prior to onset.

RNA transcripts provided the source from which TCR beta CDR3 regions were amplified. HTBI primers were the set used in a first-round RT-PCR of the TCR CDR3. TCRdb processed the multiplex PCR reads anew with MiXCR; each CDR3 protein has one entry. Counted here are about 700,000 distinct CDR3 sequences, around 15% occurring once; the ten biggest clones make up 10%. There are many counts of this clonotype. No antigen is known for it. The CDR3 has 15 residues. The germline gives CDR1 MDHEN, CDR2 SYDVKM. V was clipped by 7 bases and J by 1 base; unmatched bases: 8. V usage is TRBV28 and J usage is TRBJ1-1, with TRBD1 identical over 8 bases. This TCR was recovered from a woman aged 18-29 years with Graves' hyperthyroidism. Sequenced: blood. The CDR3: CASNQWGTGNTEAFF. The CDR3 DNA sequence: TGTGCCAGCAATCAATGGGGGACAGGGAACACTGAAGCTTTCTTT.